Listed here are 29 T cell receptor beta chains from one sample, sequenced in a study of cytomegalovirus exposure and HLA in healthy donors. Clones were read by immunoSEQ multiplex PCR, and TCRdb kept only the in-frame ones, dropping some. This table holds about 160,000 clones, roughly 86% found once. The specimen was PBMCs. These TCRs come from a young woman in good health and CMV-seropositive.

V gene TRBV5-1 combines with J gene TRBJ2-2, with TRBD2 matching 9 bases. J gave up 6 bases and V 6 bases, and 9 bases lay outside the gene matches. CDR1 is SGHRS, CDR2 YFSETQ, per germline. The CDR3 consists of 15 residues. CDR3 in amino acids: CASIEFSGSSGELFF. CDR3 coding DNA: TGCGCCAGCATCGAGTTTAGCGGGAGTTCCGGGGAGCTGTTTTTT. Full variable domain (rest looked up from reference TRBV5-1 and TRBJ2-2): KAGVTQTPRYLIKTRGQQVTLSCSPISGHRSVSWYQQTPGQGLQFLFEYFSETQRNKGNFPGRFSGRQFSNSRSEMNVSTLELGDSALYLCASIEFSGSSGELFFGEGSRLTVL.

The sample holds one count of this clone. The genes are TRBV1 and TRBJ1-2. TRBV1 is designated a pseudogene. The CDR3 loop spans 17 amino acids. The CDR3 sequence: CTSSHSPQAGGGYGYTF. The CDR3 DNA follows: TGCACCAGCAGCCATTCTCCCCAGGCGGGCGGTGGCTATGGCTACACCTTC.

CDR3 sequence (DNA): TGCGCCAGCATCGGGCAGGGTCATGAGCAGTTCTTC. Translated: CASIGQGHEQFF. V and J are TRBV5-1 and TRBJ2-1, with TRBD1 as a possible D gene (5 bases). The CDR3 totals 12 residues. V lost 6 bases, J lost 8 bases, and 12 bases lay in between. Looked up from germline, CDR1 is SGHRS and CDR2 is YFSETQ.

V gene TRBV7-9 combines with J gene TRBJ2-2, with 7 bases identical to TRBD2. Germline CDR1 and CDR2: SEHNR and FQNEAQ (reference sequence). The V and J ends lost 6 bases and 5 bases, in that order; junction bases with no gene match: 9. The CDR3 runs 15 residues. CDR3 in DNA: TGTGCCAGCAGGAACGCGGGAGTGCGGACCGGGGAGCTGTTTTTT. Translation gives CASRNAGVRTGELFF.

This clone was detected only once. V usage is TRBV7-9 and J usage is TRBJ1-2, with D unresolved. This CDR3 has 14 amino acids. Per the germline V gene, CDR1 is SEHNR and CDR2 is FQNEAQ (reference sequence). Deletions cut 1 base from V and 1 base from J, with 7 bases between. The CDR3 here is CASSLGDFNYGYTF. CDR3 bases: TGTGCCAGCAGCTTAGGCGATTTTAACTATGGCTACACCTTC.

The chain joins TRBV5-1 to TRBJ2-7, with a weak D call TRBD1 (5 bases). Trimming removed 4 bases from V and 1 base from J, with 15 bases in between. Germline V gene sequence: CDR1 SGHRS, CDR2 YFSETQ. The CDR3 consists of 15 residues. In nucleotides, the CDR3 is TGCGCCAGCAGCCTTGCTACAGGTTCTTCCTACGAGCAGTACTTC. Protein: CASSLATGSSYEQYF.

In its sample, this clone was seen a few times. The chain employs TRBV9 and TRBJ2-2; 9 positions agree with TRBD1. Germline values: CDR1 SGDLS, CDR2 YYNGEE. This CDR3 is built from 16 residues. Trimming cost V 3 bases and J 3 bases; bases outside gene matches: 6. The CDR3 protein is CASSGGQGVYTGELFF. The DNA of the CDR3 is TGTGCCAGCAGCGGGGGACAGGGAGTATACACCGGGGAGCTGTTTTTT.

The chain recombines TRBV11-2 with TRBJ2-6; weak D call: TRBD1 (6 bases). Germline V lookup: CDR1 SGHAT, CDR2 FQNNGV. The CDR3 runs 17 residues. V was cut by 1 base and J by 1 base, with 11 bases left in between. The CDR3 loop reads CASSLVPTGSGANVLTF. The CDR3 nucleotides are TGTGCCAGCAGCTTAGTTCCCACAGGGTCTGGGGCCAACGTCCTGACTTTC.

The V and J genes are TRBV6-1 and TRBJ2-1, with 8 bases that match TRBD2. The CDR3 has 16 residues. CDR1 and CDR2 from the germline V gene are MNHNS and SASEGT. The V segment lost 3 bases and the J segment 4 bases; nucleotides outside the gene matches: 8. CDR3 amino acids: CASSDFGGRTYNEQFF. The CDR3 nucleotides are TGTGCCAGCAGTGATTTCGGCGGGAGGACTTACAATGAGCAGTTCTTC.

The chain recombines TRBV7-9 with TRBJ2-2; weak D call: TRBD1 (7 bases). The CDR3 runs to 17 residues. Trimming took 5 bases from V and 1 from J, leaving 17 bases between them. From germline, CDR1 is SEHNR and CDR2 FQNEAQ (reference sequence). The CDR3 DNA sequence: TGTGCCAGCAGCCTAACCTTCAGGGGGGAGAACACCGGGGAGCTGTTTTTT. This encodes CASSLTFRGENTGELFF.

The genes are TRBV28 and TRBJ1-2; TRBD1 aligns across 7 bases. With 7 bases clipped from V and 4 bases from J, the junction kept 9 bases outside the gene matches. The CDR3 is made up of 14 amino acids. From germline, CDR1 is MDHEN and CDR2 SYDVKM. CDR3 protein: CASKGGPTLYGYTF. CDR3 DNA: TGTGCCAGCAAAGGGGGCCCGACCCTCTATGGCTACACCTTC.

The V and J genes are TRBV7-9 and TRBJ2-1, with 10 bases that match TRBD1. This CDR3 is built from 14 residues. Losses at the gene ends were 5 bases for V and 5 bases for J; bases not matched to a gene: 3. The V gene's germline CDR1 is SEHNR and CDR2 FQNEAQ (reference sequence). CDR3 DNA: TGTGCCAGCAGCATCGGACAGGGGGACAATGAGCAGTTCTTC. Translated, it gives CASSIGQGDNEQFF.

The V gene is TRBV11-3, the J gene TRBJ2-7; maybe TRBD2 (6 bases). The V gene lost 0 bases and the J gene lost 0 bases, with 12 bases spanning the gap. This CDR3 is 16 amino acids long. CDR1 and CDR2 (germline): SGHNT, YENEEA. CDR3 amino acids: CASSLDRGGLSYEQYF. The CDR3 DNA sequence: TGTGCCAGCAGCTTAGATCGCGGAGGGCTCTCCTACGAGCAGTACTTC.

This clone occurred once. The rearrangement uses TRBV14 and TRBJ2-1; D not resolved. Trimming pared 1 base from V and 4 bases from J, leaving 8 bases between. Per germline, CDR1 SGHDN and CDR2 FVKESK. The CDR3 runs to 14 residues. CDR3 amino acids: CASSQAVRYNEQFF. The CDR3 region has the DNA TGTGCCAGCAGCCAAGCCGTGAGGTACAATGAGCAGTTCTTC.

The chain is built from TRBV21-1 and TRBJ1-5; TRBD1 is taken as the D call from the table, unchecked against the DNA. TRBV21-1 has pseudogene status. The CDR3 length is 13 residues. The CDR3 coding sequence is TGTGCCAGCAGCAAACAGGGTTTTCAGCCCCAGCATTTT. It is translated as CASSKQGFQPQHF.

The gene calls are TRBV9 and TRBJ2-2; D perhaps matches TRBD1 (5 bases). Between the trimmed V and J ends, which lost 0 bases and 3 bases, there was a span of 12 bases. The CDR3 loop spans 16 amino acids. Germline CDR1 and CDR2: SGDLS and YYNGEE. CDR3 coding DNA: TGTGCCAGCAGCGTAGTAGCCAGGGCGGACACCGGGGAGCTGTTTTTT. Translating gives CASSVVARADTGELFF.

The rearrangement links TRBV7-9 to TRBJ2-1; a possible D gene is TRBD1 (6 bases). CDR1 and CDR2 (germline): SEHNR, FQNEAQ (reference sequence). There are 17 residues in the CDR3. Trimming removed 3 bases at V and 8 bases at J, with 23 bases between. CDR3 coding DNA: TGTGCCAGCAGCTTGGGGATAAGACAGGTCAGGGGCGATGAGCAGTTCTTC. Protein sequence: CASSLGIRQVRGDEQFF.

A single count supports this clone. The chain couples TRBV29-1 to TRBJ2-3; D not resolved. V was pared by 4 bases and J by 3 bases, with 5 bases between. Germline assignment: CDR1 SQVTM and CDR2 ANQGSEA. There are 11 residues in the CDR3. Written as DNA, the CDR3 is TGCAGCGTTGGAGTGACAGATACGCAGTATTTT. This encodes CSVGVTDTQYF.

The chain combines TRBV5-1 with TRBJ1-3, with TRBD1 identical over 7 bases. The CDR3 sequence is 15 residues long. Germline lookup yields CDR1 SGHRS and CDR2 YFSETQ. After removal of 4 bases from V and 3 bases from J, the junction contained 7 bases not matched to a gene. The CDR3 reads CASSPRTGDGNTIYF. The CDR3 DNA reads TGCGCCAGCAGCCCACGGACAGGCGATGGAAACACCATATATTTT. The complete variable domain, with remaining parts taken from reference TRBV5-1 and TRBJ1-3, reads KAGVTQTPRYLIKTRGQQVTLSCSPISGHRSVSWYQQTPGQGLQFLFEYFSETQRNKGNFPGRFSGRQFSNSRSEMNVSTLELGDSALYLCASSPRTGDGNTIYFGEGSWLTVV.

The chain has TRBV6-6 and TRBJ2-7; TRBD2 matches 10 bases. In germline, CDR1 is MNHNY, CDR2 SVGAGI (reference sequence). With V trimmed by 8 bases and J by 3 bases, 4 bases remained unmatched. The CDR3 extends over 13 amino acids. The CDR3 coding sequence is TGTGCCAGCGGCACTAGCGGGGACTACGAGCAGTACTTC. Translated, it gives CASGTSGDYEQYF.

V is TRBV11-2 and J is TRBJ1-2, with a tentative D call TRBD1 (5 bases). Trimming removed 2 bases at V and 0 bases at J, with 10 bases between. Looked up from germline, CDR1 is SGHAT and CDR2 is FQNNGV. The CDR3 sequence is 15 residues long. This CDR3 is CASSLSRAANYGYTF. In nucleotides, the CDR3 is TGTGCCAGCAGCTTAAGCAGGGCAGCTAACTATGGCTACACCTTC.

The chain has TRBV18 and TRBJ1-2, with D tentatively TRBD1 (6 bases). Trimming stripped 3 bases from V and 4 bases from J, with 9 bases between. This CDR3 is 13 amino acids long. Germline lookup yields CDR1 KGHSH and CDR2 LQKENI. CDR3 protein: CASSPGQIYGYTF. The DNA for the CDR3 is TGTGCCAGCTCACCCGGACAGATCTATGGCTACACCTTC.

CDR3 bases: TGTGCCAGCAGTTACTCCACTGGGTCGGGTCGGGGCTACACCTTC. It is translated as CASSYSTGSGRGYTF. V and J are TRBV6-5 and TRBJ1-2; D is undetermined. Looked up from germline, CDR1 is MNHEY and CDR2 is SVGAGI. Trimming removed 0 bases from V and 8 bases from J, with 16 bases in between. CDR3 size: 15 residues.

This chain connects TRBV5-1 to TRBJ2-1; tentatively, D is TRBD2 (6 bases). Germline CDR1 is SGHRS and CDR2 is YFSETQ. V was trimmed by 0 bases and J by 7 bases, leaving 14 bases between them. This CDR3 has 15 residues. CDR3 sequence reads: CASSLGEAEGNEQFF. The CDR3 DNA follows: TGCGCCAGCAGCTTGGGGGAGGCTGAAGGGAATGAGCAGTTCTTC.

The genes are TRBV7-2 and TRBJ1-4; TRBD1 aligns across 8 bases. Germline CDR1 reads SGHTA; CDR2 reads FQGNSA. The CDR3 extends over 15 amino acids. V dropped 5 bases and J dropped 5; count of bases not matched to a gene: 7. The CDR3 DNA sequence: TGTGCCAGCAGCGCTCACAGGGGGAGAAATGAAAAACTGTTTTTT. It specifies CASSAHRGRNEKLFF.

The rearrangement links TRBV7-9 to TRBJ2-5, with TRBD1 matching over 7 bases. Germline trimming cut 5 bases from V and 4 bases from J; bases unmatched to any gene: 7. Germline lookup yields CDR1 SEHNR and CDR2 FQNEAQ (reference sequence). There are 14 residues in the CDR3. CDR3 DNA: TGTGCCAGCAGCACCGGGACAGTTCGAGAGACCCAGTACTTC. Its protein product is CASSTGTVRETQYF.

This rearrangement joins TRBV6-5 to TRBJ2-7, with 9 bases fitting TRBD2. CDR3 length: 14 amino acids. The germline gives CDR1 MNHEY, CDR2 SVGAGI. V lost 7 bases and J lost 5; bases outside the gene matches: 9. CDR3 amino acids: CASTPAGGFDEQYF. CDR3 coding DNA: TGTGCCAGCACCCCAGCGGGAGGTTTCGACGAGCAGTACTTC.

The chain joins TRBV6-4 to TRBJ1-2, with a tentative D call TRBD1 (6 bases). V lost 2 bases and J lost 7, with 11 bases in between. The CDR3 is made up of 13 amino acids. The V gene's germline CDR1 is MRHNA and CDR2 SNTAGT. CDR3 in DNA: TGTGCCAGCAGTGACCGAACAGGGATTGGCTACACCTTC. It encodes CASSDRTGIGYTF.

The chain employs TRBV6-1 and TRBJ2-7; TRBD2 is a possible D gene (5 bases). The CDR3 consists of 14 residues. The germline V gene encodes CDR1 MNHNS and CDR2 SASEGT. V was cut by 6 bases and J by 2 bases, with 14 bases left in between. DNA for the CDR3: TGTGCCAGCAGACCGCTGACTAATACCTACGAGCAGTACTTC. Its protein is CASRPLTNTYEQYF.